The clone carrying this T cell receptor (beta chain) was seen at least ten times. Its antigen is unknown. The data belong to a study of T cells in Graves' hyperthyroidism and ophthalmopathy. Study-wide background: Peripheral blood was obtained at initial diagnosis, preceding any treatment.

The germline gives CDR1 SEHNR, CDR2 FQNEAQ (reference sequence). The CDR3 consists of 18 residues. V shed 0 bases, J shed 0 bases, and the junction held 9 bases outside the gene matches. Study results and limitations: In simple terms, a model built on 13 V-J features told ophthalmopathy apart from stable hyperthyroidism.

No progression to ophthalmopathy during 18 months of follow-up defined stable disease. Patients showing uncontrolled infection, other autoimmune disease, pregnancy or lactation were ineligible. Amplification of TCR beta CDR3 regions was performed using RNA transcripts as template. Researchers ran a first-round RT-PCR on the TCR CDR3 using the HTBI primer set. TCRdb itself ran the multiplex PCR reads through MiXCR, one entry per CDR3 protein. The top ten clones hold about 15% of a sample with hundreds of thousands of distinct CDR3 sequences, 14% of them seen once. The TCR sequence derives from a woman aged 40 to 50 with Graves' hyperthyroidism. The chain couples TRBV7-9 to TRBJ2-7; 9 bases agree with TRBD1. Sequencing was carried out using blood. The CDR3 reads CASSLAPGQGRSSYEQYF. CDR3 nucleotides: TGTGCCAGCAGCTTAGCGCCGGGACAGGGAAGGAGCTCCTACGAGCAGTACTTC.